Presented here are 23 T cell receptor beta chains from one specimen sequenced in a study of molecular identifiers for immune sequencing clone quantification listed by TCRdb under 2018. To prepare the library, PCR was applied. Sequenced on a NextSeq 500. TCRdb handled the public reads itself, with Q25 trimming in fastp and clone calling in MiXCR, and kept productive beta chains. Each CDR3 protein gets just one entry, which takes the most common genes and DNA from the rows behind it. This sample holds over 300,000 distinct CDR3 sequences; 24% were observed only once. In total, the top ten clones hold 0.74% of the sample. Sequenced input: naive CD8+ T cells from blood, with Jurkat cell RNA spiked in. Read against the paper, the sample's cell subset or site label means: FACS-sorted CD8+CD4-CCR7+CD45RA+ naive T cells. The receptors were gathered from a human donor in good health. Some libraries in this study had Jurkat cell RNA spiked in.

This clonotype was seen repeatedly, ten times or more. The DNA of the CDR3 is TGTGCCAGCAGTTTTGGGGCACAAGAGACCCAGTACTTC. It is translated as CASSFGAQETQYF. The chain joins TRBV27 to TRBJ2-5; D perhaps matches TRBD1 (5 bases). V was cut by 3 bases and J by 2 bases, with 7 bases left in between. The CDR3 extends over 13 amino acids. Looked up from germline, CDR1 is MNHEY and CDR2 is SMNVEV (reference sequence).

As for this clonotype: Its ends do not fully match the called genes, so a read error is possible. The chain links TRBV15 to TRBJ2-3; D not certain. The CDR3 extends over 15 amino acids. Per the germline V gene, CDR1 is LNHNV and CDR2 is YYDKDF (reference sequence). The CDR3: CAASREQRIGDTQYF. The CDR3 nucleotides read TGTGCCGCCAGCAGAGAACAGAGGATCGGCGATACGCAGTATTTT.

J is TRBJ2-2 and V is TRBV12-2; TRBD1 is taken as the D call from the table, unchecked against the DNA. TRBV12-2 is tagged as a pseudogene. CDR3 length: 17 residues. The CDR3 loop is CASRLLETGTNTGELFF. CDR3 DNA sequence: TGTGCAAGTCGCTTATTGGAAACAGGCACGAACACCGGGGAGCTGTTTTTT.

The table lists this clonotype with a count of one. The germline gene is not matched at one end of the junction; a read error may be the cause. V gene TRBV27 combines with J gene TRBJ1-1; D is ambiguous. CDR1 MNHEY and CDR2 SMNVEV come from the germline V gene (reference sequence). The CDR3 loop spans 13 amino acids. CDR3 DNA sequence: TGTGTCAGCAGTTTACTAAGGAACACTGAAGCTTTCTTT. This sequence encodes CVSSLLRNTEAFF.

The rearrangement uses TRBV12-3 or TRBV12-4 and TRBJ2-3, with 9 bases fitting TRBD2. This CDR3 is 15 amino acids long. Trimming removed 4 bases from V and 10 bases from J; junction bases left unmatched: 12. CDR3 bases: TGTGCCAGCAGTTCCGCGGGGGGGCGTGACGGTCCGCAGTATTTT. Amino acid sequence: CASSSAGGRDGPQYF.

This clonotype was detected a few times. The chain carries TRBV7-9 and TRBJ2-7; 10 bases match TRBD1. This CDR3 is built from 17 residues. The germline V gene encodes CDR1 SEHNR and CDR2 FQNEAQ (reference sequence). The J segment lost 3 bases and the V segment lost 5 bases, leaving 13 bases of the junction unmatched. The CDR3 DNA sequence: TGTGCCAGCAGCCCGGGGGACAGGGGCTCCACTTTCTACGAGCAGTACTTC. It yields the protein CASSPGDRGSTFYEQYF.

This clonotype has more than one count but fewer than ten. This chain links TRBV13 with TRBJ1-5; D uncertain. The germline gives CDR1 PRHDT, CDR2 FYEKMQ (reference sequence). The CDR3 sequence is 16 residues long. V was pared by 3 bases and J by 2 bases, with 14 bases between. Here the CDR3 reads CASSFRGNFGNQPQHF. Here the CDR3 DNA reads TGTGCCAGCAGCTTTCGAGGGAACTTTGGCAATCAGCCCCAGCATTTT.

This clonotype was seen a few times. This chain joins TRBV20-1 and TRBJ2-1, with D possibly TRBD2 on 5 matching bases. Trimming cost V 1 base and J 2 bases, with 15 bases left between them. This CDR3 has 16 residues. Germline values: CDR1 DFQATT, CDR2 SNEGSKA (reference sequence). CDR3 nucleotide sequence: TGCAGTGCTAGAGGAGTGTCTACGGGGACCTACAATGAGCAGTTCTTC. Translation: CSARGVSTGTYNEQFF.

The CDR3 sequence is CASSLLAGVENEQFF. In DNA form, the CDR3 reads TGTGCCAGTAGTCTTCTAGCGGGAGTGGAGAATGAGCAGTTCTTC. The J gene is TRBJ2-1, the V gene TRBV19; 10 nucleotides agree with TRBD2. The CDR3 contains 15 residues. CDR1 is LNHDA and CDR2 is SQIVND in the germline V gene (reference sequence). With 5 bases clipped from V and 7 bases from J, the junction kept 8 bases outside the gene matches.

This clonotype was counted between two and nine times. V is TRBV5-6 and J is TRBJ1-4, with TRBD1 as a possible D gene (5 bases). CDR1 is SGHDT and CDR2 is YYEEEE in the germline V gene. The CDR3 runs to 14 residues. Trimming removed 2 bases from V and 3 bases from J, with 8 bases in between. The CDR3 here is CASSFAGPNEKLFF. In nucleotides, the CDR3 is TGTGCCAGCAGCTTCGCAGGGCCTAATGAAAAACTGTTTTTT. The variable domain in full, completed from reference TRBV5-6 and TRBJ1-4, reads DAGVTQSPTHLIKTRGQQVTLRCSPKSGHDTVSWYQQALGQGPQFIFQYYEEEERQRGNFPDRFSGHQFPNYSSELNVNALLLGDSALYLCASSFAGPNEKLFFGSGTQLSVL.

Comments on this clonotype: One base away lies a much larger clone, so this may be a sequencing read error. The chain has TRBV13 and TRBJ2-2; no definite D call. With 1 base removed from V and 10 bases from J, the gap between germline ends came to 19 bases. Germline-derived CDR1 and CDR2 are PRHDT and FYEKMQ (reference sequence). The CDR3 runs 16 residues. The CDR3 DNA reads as TGTGCCAGCAGCTTAGACACGGACGGGCAGCCCGTGGAGCTGTTTTTT. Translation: CASSLDTDGQPVELFF.

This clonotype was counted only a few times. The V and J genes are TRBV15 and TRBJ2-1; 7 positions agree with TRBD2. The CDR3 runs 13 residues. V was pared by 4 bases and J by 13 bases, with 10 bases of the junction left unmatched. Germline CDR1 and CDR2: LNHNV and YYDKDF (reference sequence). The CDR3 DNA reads TGTGCCACCAGCAAGACACTAGCGCCTCCCCAGTTCTTC. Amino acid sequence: CATSKTLAPPQFF.

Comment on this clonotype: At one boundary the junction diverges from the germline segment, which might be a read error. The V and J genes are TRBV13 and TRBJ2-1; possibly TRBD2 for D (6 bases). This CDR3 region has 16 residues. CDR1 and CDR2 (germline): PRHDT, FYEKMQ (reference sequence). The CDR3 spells CTSTPERRGAYNEQFF. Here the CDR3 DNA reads TGTACCAGCACCCCCGAGCGGCGGGGTGCCTACAATGAGCAGTTCTTC.

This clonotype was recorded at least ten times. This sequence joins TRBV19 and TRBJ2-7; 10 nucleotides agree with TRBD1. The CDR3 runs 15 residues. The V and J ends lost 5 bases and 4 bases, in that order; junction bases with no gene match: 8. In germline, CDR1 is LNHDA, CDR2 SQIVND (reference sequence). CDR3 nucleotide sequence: TGTGCCAGTAGTGCTGGACAGGGGGTTGGTTACGAGCAGTACTTC. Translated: CASSAGQGVGYEQYF.

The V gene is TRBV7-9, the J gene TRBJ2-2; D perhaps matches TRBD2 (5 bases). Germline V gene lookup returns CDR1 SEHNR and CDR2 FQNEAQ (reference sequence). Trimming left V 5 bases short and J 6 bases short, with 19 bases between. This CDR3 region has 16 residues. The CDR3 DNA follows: TGTGCCAGCAGCCATGATATGACGGAGGCTCCCGGGGAGCTGTTTTTT. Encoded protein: CASSHDMTEAPGELFF.

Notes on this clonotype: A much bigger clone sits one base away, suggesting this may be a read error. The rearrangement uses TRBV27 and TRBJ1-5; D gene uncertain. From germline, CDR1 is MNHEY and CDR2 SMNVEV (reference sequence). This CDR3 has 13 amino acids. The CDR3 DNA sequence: TGTGCCAGCAGTTTATCAGTTAATCGGCCCCAGCATTTT. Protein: CASSLSVNRPQHF.

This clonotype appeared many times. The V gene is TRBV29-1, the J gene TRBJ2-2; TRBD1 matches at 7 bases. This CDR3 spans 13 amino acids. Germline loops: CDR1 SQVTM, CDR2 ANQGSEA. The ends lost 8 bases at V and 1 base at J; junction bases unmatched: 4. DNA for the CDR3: TGCAGCAGTTACAGGGGGAACACCGGGGAGCTGTTTTTT. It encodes CSSYRGNTGELFF.

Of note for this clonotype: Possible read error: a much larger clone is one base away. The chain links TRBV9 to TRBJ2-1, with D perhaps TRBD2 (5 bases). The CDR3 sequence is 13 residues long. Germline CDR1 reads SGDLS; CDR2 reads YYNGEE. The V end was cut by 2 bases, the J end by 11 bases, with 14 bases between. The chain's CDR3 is CASSVSSIDKQFF. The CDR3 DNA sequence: TGTGCCAGCAGCGTTTCTAGCATCGATAAGCAGTTCTTC.

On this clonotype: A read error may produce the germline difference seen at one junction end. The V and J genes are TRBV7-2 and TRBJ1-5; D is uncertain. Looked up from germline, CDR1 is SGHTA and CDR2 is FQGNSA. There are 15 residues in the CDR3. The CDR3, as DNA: TGTGCCAGCAGCGTGGACCCCCTTAGCATTCAGCCCCAGCATTTT. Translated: CASSVDPLSIQPQHF.

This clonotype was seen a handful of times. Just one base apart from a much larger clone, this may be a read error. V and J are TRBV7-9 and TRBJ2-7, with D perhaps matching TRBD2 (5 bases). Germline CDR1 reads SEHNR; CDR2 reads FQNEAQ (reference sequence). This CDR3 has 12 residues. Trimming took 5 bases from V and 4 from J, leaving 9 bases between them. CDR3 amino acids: CASSALDYEQYF. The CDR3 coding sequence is TGTGCCAGCAGCGCACTAGATTACGAGCAGTACTTC. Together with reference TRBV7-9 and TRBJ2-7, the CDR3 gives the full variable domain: DTGVSQNPRHKITKRGQNVTFRCDPISEHNRLYWYRQTLGQGPEFLTYFQNEAQLEKSRLLSDRFSAERPKGSFSTLEIQRTEQGDSAMYLCASSALDYEQYFGPGTRLTVT.

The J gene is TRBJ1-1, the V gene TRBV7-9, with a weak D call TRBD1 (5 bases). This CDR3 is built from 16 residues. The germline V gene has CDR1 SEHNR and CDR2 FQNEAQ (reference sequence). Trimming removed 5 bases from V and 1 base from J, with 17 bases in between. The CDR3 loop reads CASSPVLEGPNTEAFF. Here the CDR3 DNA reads TGTGCCAGCAGCCCCGTGTTGGAGGGACCGAACACTGAAGCTTTCTTT.

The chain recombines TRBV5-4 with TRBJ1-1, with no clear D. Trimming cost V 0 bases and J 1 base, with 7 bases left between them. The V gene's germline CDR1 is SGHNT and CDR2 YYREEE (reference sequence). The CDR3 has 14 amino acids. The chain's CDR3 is CASSLDSENTEAFF. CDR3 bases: TGTGCCAGCAGCTTGGACAGCGAGAACACTGAAGCTTTCTTT.

The CDR3 region has the DNA TGCGCCAGCAGCCAAGAAGCAAGTGTCGGTATAGAGCAGTACTTC. It codes for CASSQEASVGIEQYF. The genes are TRBV4-3 and TRBJ2-7; no firm D call. This CDR3 spans 15 amino acids. Germline V gives CDR1 LGHNA, CDR2 YSLEER. V lost 0 bases, J lost 7 bases, and 16 bases lay in between.